The next 25 T cell receptor beta chains were all read from a single sample in a study of T cell responses to AZD1222 COVID-19 vaccine. Libraries were prepared by immunoSEQ multiplex PCR; TCRdb keeps only in-frame clonotypes and omits some of them. The data hold tens of thousands of clones, with about nine tenths observed a single time. The material was peripheral blood, obtained on day 0 of AZD1222 vaccination. All receptors derive from an adult in good health.

V gene TRBV3-1 (or the pseudogene TRBV3-2) combines with J gene TRBJ2-1, with 7 bases that match TRBD1. Germline assignment: CDR1 LGHDT and CDR2 YNNKEL (reference sequence). V lost 7 bases to trimming and J lost 4 bases; unmatched junction nucleotides: 10. The CDR3 extends over 15 amino acids. The chain's CDR3 is CASTFRQGSYNEQFF. In nucleotides, the CDR3 is TGTGCCAGCACCTTTCGACAGGGATCATACAATGAGCAGTTCTTC.

The chain's CDR3 is CASSHPGQGSGGYTF. CDR3 DNA sequence: TGTGCCAGCAGCCACCCGGGACAGGGCTCTGGTGGCTACACCTTC. V gene TRBV7-8 combines with J gene TRBJ1-2, with 9 bases that match TRBD1. Germline V gives CDR1 SGHVS, CDR2 FQNEAQ. The CDR3 spans 15 residues. V shed 5 bases and J 7 bases; nucleotides not matched to a gene: 11.

This chain links TRBV9 with TRBJ2-3, with 8 bases aligning to TRBD1. This CDR3 spans 16 amino acids. V gave up 4 bases and J gave up 0 bases; unmatched junction bases: 7. Germline V CDR1 and CDR2: SGDLS, YYNGEE. Here the CDR3 DNA reads TGTGCCAGCAGCATCGGACAGGGAGCGAGCACAGATACGCAGTATTTT. Protein: CASSIGQGASTDTQYF.

The CDR3 here is CASSASGRVEGTGELFF. The CDR3 region has the DNA TGTGCCAGTAGTGCTAGCGGGAGGGTCGAGGGTACCGGGGAGCTGTTTTTT. This chain uses TRBV19 with TRBJ2-2; 12 bases match TRBD2. The CDR3 has 17 amino acids. Germline V gene sequence: CDR1 LNHDA, CDR2 SQIVND (reference sequence). The V segment lost 5 bases and the J segment 5 bases; nucleotides outside the gene matches: 9. Full variable domain (outside the CDR3, taken from reference TRBV19 and TRBJ2-2): DGGITQSPKYLFRKEGQNVTLSCEQNLNHDAMYWYRQDPGQGLRLIYYSQIVNDFQKGDIAEGYSVSREKKESFPLTVTSAQKNPTAFYLCASSASGRVEGTGELFFGEGSRLTVL.

This chain uses TRBV3-1 (or the pseudogene TRBV3-2) with TRBJ1-2, with D unclear. V dropped 3 bases and J dropped 2 bases, with 13 bases sitting between them. Germline CDR1 and CDR2: LGHDT and YNNKEL (reference sequence). The CDR3 spans 15 residues. CDR3 sequence: CASSHLRTANYGYTF. In DNA form, the CDR3 reads TGTGCCAGCAGCCACCTCCGGACGGCGAACTATGGCTACACCTTC.

The V call is TRBV5-3, the J call TRBJ2-5; perhaps TRBD1 as D (5 bases). TRBV5-3 is filed as an ORF, its function uncertain. This CDR3 spans 14 amino acids. Trimming left V 7 bases short and J 4 bases short, with 17 bases between. Written as DNA, the CDR3 is TGTGCCAGATTATACTGCAGGGCCGGAGAGACCCAGTACTTC. It yields the protein CARLYCRAGETQYF.

V and J are TRBV5-1 and TRBJ1-1; D gene ambiguous. Germline CDR1 is SGHRS and CDR2 is YFSETQ. The CDR3 consists of 14 residues. V was trimmed by 1 base and J by 4 bases, leaving 11 bases between them. The CDR3 protein is CASSLTDLGTEAFF. The CDR3 DNA reads TGCGCCAGCAGCTTGACTGATCTAGGCACTGAAGCTTTCTTT.

The chain has TRBV9 and TRBJ1-2, with D hard to call. The CDR3 sequence is 13 residues long. Germline V gene data show CDR1 as SGDLS and CDR2 as YYNGEE. The V end lost 4 bases, the J end lost 4 bases, and 11 bases lay between the germline ends. The DNA for the CDR3 is TGTGCCAGCAGCCCCATCCCCCTCTATGGCTACACCTTC. Encoded protein: CASSPIPLYGYTF.

CDR3 in amino acids: CASSLSSGRGGETQYF. The CDR3 DNA follows: TGTGCCAGCAGCTTGAGTAGCGGGAGAGGAGGAGAGACCCAGTACTTC. J is TRBJ2-5 and V is TRBV7-6; 9 nucleotides line up with TRBD2. The germline CDR1 and CDR2 sequences are SGHVS and FNYEAQ. V dropped 3 bases and J dropped 4; count of bases not matched to a gene: 9. CDR3 length: 16 residues.

The chain links TRBV24-1 to TRBJ2-3, with D tentatively TRBD2 (5 bases). Germline CDR1 KGHDR, CDR2 SFDVKD. The V end lost 9 bases, the J end lost 3 bases, and 15 bases lay between the germline ends. CDR3 length: 14 residues. CDR3 in amino acids: CATPDGSGTDTQYF. CDR3 sequence (DNA): TGTGCCACCCCAGATGGTTCGGGGACAGATACGCAGTATTTT.

V is TRBV6-2 or TRBV6-3 and J is TRBJ2-2, with a weak D call TRBD1 (6 bases). Trimming took 0 bases from V and 7 from J, leaving 9 bases between them. Germline V gene sequence: CDR1 MNHEY, CDR2 SVGEGT. The CDR3 sequence is 14 residues long. In DNA, the CDR3 is TGTGCCAGCAGTTACTCGGGACACCTCGGGGAGCTGTTTTTT. As protein: CASSYSGHLGELFF.

V gene TRBV5-1 combines with J gene TRBJ2-1; D possibly corresponds to TRBD2 (5 bases). Germline CDR1 SGHRS, CDR2 YFSETQ. CDR3 size: 17 residues. Trimming took 1 base from V and 8 from J, leaving 22 bases between them. The CDR3 spells CASSLFNYYGSRDEQFF. In nucleotides, the CDR3 is TGCGCCAGCAGCTTGTTTAACTATTATGGGAGTCGGGATGAGCAGTTCTTC.

The gene calls are TRBV10-3 and TRBJ2-1; no firm D call. V was clipped by 2 bases and J by 9 bases, with 8 bases between them. CDR1 and CDR2 (germline): ENHRY, SYGVKD. The CDR3 length is 12 residues. The CDR3 loop reads CAISEVTGEQFF. The CDR3 DNA follows: TGTGCCATCAGTGAGGTAACCGGTGAGCAGTTCTTC.

The rearrangement uses TRBV4-1 and TRBJ2-1; TRBD2 matches 7 bases. The J segment lost 0 bases and the V segment lost 1 base, leaving 3 bases of the junction unmatched. CDR1 and CDR2 from the germline V gene are MGHRA and YSYEKL. This CDR3 has 16 amino acids. CDR3 protein: CASSQGAGSSYNEQFF. CDR3 bases: TGCGCCAGCAGCCAAGGAGCGGGAAGCTCCTACAATGAGCAGTTCTTC.

CDR3 residues: CATSDPDKPQETQYF. CDR3 DNA sequence: TGTGCCACCAGTGACCCCGACAAGCCCCAAGAGACCCAGTACTTC. The chain links TRBV24-1 to TRBJ2-5; D unclear. The V and J ends lost 4 bases and 1 base respectively, with 12 bases between them. CDR1 and CDR2 (germline): KGHDR, SFDVKD. The CDR3 is 15 residues long.

This clone has a handful of counts. The V and J genes are TRBV29-1 and TRBJ2-1, with D maybe TRBD2 (6 bases). Trimming pared 3 bases from V and 1 base from J, leaving 10 bases between. In germline, CDR1 is SQVTM, CDR2 ANQGSEA. The CDR3 covers 14 residues. The CDR3 bases are TGCAGCGTTGACGGGCTAGCGTCCTACAATGAGCAGTTCTTC. The encoded protein is CSVDGLASYNEQFF.

The chain joins TRBV6-5 to TRBJ1-2, with D maybe TRBD1 (5 bases). Trimming took off 8 bases at V and 0 bases at J, with 13 bases between the two ends. This CDR3 is 14 amino acids long. CDR1 and CDR2 from the germline V gene are MNHEY and SVGAGI. DNA for the CDR3: TGTGCCAGCGGGGAGAGGGGAGCTAACTATGGCTACACCTTC. Translated, it gives CASGERGANYGYTF.

This clone was detected once. The chain is built from TRBV7-3 and TRBJ2-6; 8 bases align to TRBD1. Germline CDR1 is SGHTA and CDR2 is FQGTGA. The CDR3 loop spans 17 amino acids. J lost 3 bases, V lost 5 bases, and 9 bases had no gene match. In nucleotides, the CDR3 is TGTGCCAGCAGCCCCGGACAGGGAATGTTTGGGGCCAACGTCCTGACTTTC. Translated, it gives CASSPGQGMFGANVLTF.

The gene calls are TRBV9 and TRBJ2-1, with D possibly being TRBD2 (5 bases). The CDR3 spans 16 residues. V was pared by 0 bases and J by 2 bases, with 12 bases between. The germline gives CDR1 SGDLS, CDR2 YYNGEE. Written as DNA, the CDR3 is TGTGCCAGCAGCGTAGGGGCTAGCCCCACCTACAATGAGCAGTTCTTC. Its translation is CASSVGASPTYNEQFF.

This chain joins TRBV28 and TRBJ2-5; no clear D gene. The CDR3 length is 15 residues. Deletions cut 4 bases from V and 2 bases from J, with 14 bases between. Germline loops: CDR1 MDHEN, CDR2 SYDVKM. CDR3 sequence: CASSYGFGPQETQYF. The CDR3 DNA follows: TGTGCCAGCAGTTACGGGTTTGGACCGCAAGAGACCCAGTACTTC. Drawing the rest from reference TRBV28 and TRBJ2-5, the complete variable domain is DVKVTQSSRYLVKRTGEKVFLECVQDMDHENMFWYRQDPGLGLRLIYFSYDVKMKEKGDIPEGYSVSREKKERFSLILESASTNQTSMYLCASSYGFGPQETQYFGPGTRLLVL.

This sequence joins TRBV28 and TRBJ2-5; 9 bases align to TRBD2. Trimming removed 4 bases from V and 4 bases from J; junction bases left unmatched: 7. The CDR3 has 15 residues. Germline V gene data show CDR1 as MDHEN and CDR2 as SYDVKM. This CDR3 is CASSSGTSFLETQYF. The CDR3 DNA follows: TGTGCCAGCAGTTCCGGGACTAGCTTTTTAGAGACCCAGTACTTC. Supplemented by reference TRBV28 and TRBJ2-5, the full variable domain reads DVKVTQSSRYLVKRTGEKVFLECVQDMDHENMFWYRQDPGLGLRLIYFSYDVKMKEKGDIPEGYSVSREKKERFSLILESASTNQTSMYLCASSSGTSFLETQYFGPGTRLLVL.

The genes are TRBV6-7 and TRBJ2-2; D not certain. Being an ORF, TRBV6-7 has a function that is uncertain. Trimming cost V 6 bases and J 5 bases, with 4 bases left between them. This CDR3 region has 11 residues. The CDR3 sequence: CASRGTGELFF. In nucleotides, the CDR3 is TGTGCCAGCAGGGGGACCGGGGAGCTGTTTTTT.

V is TRBV4-3 and J is TRBJ2-7, with a possible D match to TRBD2 (5 bases). The CDR3 spans 14 residues. Germline CDR1 is LGHNA and CDR2 is YSLEER. Trimming removed 2 bases from V and 7 bases from J, with 15 bases in between. CDR3 coding DNA: TGCGCCAGCAGCCAATTCATAGTTTCGGGGGAGCAGTACTTC. Its translation: CASSQFIVSGEQYF.

This clone was counted once. The chain has TRBV18 and TRBJ2-2, with D possibly being TRBD1 (7 bases). CDR3 length equals 15 residues. Per germline, CDR1 KGHSH and CDR2 LQKENI. Trimming removed 0 bases from V and 5 bases from J, with 10 bases in between. CDR3 coding DNA: TGTGCCAGCTCACCACCACCAGGGGGGACCGGGGAGCTGTTTTTT. Translation: CASSPPPGGTGELFF.

CDR3 in DNA: TGTGCCAGCAGTGACGGGACCACCCCTGGGACGAACACTGAAGCTTTCTTT. It encodes CASSDGTTPGTNTEAFF. The chain carries TRBV6-1 and TRBJ1-1; D possibly corresponds to TRBD1 (5 bases). Per the germline V gene, CDR1 is MNHNS and CDR2 is SASEGT. Trimming left V 3 bases short and J 1 base short, with 18 bases between. CDR3 length: 17 residues.